This T cell receptor (beta chain) originates from a study of CXCR3-negative and CXCR3-positive naive CD8 T cells. The wider study: About 140 million TRB reads were obtained in total, which works out to about 1.5 +/- 0.3 million per library.

This CDR3 spans 15 amino acids. CDR1 and CDR2 from the germline V gene are SGHTA and FQGTGA. UMI-labeled TRB cDNA libraries were prepared by 5' RACE. For each CDR3 protein, TCRdb gives one entry from its re-call of the 5' RACE reads, without DNA. This listing includes roughly 100,000 distinct CDR3 sequences. Sequenced sample: naive CXCR3- CD8+ T cells from blood. Regarding subset: CD45RO-CCR7+CD27+CD95- naive CD8+ T cells lacking CXCR3 (TNR3-). The receptor was isolated from a human donor in good health. Some clones in this sample may be carry-over from other donors' samples. The chain employs TRBV7-3 and TRBJ2-7; there is no DNA to check the TCRdb D call of TRBD2. The CDR3 sequence: CASSRTSGGSYEQYF. The full variable domain, in which reference TRBV7-3 and TRBJ2-7 provide the parts outside the CDR3, is GAGVSQTPSNKVTEKGKYVELRCDPISGHTALYWYRQSLGQGPEFLIYFQGTGAADDSGLPNDRFFAVRPEGSVSTLKIQRTERGDSAVYLCASSRTSGGSYEQYFGPGTRLTVT.